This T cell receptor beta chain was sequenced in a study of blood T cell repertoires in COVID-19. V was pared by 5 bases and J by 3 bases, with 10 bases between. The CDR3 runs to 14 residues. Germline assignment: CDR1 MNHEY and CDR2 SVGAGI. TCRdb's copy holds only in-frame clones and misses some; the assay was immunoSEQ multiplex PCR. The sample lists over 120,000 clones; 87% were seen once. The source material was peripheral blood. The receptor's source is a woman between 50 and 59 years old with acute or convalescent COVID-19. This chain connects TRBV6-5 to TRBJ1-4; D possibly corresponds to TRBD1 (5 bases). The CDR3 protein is CASSLQAANEKLFF. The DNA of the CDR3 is TGTGCCAGCAGTCTACAGGCAGCTAATGAAAAACTGTTTTTT.